A selection of T cell receptor beta chains follows, all from one sample in a study of blood T cell repertoires in COVID-19. Using immunoSEQ multiplex PCR, the repertoire was profiled, and TCRdb retains in-frame clones only, with some absent. The table shows about 170,000 clones, with roughly 83% occurring only once. Material: PBMCs or T cells enriched from blood (not recorded which). The receptor set was obtained from a woman in her fifties or sixties who had recovered from COVID-19. CDR3s include the opening cysteine and the closing phenylalanine or tryptophan. A D gene is named only where the DNA matches it firmly. Rows may omit the clone size; those that give it use once, few, many or a size class.

len | j_gene | d_gene | abundance | v_gene | CDR3aa | CDR3nt
14 | TRBJ1-1 | NA | NA | TRBV15 | CATSTGERQPEAFF | TGTGCCACCAGCACAGGGGAACGCCAACCTGAAGCTTTCTTT
15 | TRBJ1-5 | TRBD1 | NA | TRBV28 | CASSPRGTGHQPQHF | TGTGCCAGCAGCCCAAGGGGGACAGGGCATCAGCCCCAGCATTTT
17 | TRBJ2-3 | TRBD2 | NA | TRBV10-2 | CASSESASGRAGKTQYF | TGCGCCAGCAGTGAGTCGGCTAGCGGGAGGGCCGGTAAGACGCAGTATTTT
13 | TRBJ1-2 | TRBD1 | once | TRBV28 | CASSLGAGRGCTF | TGTGCCAGCAGTTTGGGGGCGGGCAGGGGGTGCACCTTC
12 | TRBJ2-4 | NA | NA | TRBV28 | CASSFATRPLYF | TGTGCCAGCAGTTTTGCCACTAGGCCCCTGTACTTC
13 | TRBJ1-5 | NA | NA | TRBV7-2 | CASSPSSNQPQHF | TGTGCCAGCAGCCCCTCGAGCAATCAGCCCCAGCATTTT
17 | TRBJ1-6 | NA | few | TRBV4-1 | CASSQGAAKGYNSPLHF | TGCGCCAGCAGCCAAGGGGCGGCCAAGGGGTATAATTCACCCCTCCACTTT
15 | TRBJ1-1 | TRBD1 | NA | TRBV3-1/TRBV3-2 | CASSQIGTAKLEAFF | TGTGCCAGCAGCCAAATAGGGACAGCAAAACTTGAAGCTTTCTTT
15 | TRBJ1-1 | NA | NA | TRBV5-1 | CASSKLQSQGTEAFF | TGCGCCAGCAGCAAACTACAGAGTCAGGGCACTGAAGCTTTCTTT
19 | TRBJ2-5 | TRBD1 | NA | TRBV5-1 | CASSLFYLPGQGASETQYF | TGCGCCAGCAGCTTGTTCTACCTTCCGGGACAGGGGGCCTCGGAGACCCAGTACTTC
15 | TRBJ2-1 | TRBD1 | NA | TRBV4-2 | CASSQGGGWYNEQFF | TGTGCCAGCAGCCAAGGAGGGGGCTGGTACAATGAGCAGTTCTTC
18 | TRBJ2-6 | TRBD1 | NA | TRBV18 | CASSRIGTGRAGANVLTF | TGTGCCAGTTCACGAATCGGGACAGGAAGGGCTGGGGCCAACGTCCTGACTTTC
16 | TRBJ1-1 | NA | NA | TRBV2 | CASERWVGRTNTEAFF | TGTGCCAGCGAGAGGTGGGTGGGGCGGACGAACACTGAAGCTTTCTTT
14 | TRBJ1-2 | NA | NA | TRBV6-5 | CASSIQGANYGYTF | TGTGCCAGCAGCATACAGGGCGCTAACTATGGCTACACCTTC
13 | TRBJ2-1 | NA | NA | TRBV6-5 | CASSGRSYNEQFF | TGTGCCAGCTCTGGGAGGTCCTACAATGAGCAGTTCTTC
15 | TRBJ2-2 | NA | NA | TRBV6-4 | CASSETASNTGELFF | TGTGCCAGCAGTGAGACAGCCTCGAACACCGGGGAGCTGTTTTTT
15 | TRBJ1-3 | TRBD1 | NA | TRBV7-3 | CASSRDRASGNTIYF | TGTGCCAGCAGCCGGGACAGGGCCTCTGGAAACACCATATATTTT
13 | TRBJ2-2 | NA | NA | TRBV29-1 | CSVNRVGAGELFF | TGCAGCGTGAACAGGGTAGGGGCCGGGGAGCTGTTTTTT